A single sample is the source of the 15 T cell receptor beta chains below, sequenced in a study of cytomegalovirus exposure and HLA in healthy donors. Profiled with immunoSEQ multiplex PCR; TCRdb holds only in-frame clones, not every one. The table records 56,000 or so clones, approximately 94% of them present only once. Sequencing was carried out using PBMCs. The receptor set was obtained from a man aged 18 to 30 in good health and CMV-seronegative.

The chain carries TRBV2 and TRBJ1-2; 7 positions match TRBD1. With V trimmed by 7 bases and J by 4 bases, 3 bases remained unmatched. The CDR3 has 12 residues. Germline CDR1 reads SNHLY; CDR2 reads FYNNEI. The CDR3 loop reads CASISGGYGYTF. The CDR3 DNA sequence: TGTGCCAGCATTTCAGGGGGCTATGGCTACACCTTC.

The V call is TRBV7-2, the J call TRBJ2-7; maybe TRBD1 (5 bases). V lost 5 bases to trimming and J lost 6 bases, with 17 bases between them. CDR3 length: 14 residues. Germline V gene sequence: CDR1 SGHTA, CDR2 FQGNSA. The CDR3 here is CASSTDTDYPEQYF. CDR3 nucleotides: TGTGCCAGCAGCACGGACACGGATTATCCCGAGCAGTACTTC.

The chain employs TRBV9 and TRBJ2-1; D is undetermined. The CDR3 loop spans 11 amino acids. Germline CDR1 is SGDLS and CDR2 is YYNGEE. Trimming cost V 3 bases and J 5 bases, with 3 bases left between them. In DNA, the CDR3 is TGTGCCAGCAGCGCCGACAATGAGCAGTTCTTC. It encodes CASSADNEQFF.

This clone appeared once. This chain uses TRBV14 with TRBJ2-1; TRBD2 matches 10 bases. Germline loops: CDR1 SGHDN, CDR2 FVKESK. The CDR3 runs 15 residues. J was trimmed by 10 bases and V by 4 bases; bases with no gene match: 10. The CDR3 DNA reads TGTGCCAGCAGCCGGTCAGCGGGAGGGAGCGCGGAGCAGTTCTTC. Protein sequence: CASSRSAGGSAEQFF.

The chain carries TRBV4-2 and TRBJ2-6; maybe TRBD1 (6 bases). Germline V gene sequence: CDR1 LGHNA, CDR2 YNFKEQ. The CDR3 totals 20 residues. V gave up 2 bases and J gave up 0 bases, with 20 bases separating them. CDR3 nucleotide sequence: TGTGCCAGCAGCCAACCCCACCGACAGGATGCGGGCTCTGGGGCCAACGTCCTGACTTTC. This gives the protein CASSQPHRQDAGSGANVLTF.

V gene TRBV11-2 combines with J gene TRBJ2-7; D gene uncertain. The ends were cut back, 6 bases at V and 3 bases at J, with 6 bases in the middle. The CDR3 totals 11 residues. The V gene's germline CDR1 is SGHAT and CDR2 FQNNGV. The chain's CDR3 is CASSEIYEQYF. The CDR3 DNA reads TGTGCCAGCAGTGAGATCTACGAGCAGTACTTC.

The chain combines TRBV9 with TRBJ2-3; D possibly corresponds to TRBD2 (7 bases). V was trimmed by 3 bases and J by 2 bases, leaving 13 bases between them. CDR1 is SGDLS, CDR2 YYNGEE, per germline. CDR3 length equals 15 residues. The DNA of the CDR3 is TGTGCCAGCAGCGCCATGGCGGGGGCCACAGATACGCAGTATTTT. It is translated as CASSAMAGATDTQYF.

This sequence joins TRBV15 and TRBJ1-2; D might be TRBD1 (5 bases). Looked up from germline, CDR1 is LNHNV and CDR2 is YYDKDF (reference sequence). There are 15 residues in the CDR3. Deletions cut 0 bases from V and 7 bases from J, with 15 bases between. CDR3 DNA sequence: TGTGCCACCAGCAGAGATGGTGCAGGGAGGCTTGGCTACACCTTC. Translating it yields CATSRDGAGRLGYTF.

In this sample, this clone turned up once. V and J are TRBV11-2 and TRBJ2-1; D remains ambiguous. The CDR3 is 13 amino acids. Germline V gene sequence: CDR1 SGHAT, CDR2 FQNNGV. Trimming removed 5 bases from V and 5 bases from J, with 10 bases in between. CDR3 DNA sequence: TGTGCCAGCAGCCCCCTCTTCCACAATGAGCAGTTCTTC. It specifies CASSPLFHNEQFF.

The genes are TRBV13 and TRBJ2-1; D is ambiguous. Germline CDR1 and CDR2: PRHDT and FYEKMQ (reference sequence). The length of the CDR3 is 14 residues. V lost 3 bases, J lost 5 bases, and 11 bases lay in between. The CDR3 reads CASSLQLINNEQFF. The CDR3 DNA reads TGTGCCAGCAGCTTGCAACTAATTAACAATGAGCAGTTCTTC. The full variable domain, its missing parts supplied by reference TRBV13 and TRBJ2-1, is AAGVIQSPRHLIKEKRETATLKCYPIPRHDTVYWYQQGPGQDPQFLISFYEKMQSDKGSIPDRFSAQQFSDYHSELNMSSLELGDSALYFCASSLQLINNEQFFGPGTRLTVL.

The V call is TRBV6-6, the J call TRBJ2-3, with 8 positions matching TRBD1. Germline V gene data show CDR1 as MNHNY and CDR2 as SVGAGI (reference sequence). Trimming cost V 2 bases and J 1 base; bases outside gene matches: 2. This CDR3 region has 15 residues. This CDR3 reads CASSYDRGGTDTQYF. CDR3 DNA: TGTGCCAGCAGTTACGACAGGGGAGGCACAGATACGCAGTATTTT.

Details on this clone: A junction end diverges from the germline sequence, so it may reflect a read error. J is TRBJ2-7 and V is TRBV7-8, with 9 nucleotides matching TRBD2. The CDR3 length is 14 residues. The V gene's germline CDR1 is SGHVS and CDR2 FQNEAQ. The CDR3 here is CASSVAGDGYEQYF. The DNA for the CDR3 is TGTGCCAGCAGCGTAGCGGGAGACGGCTACGAGCAGTACTTC.

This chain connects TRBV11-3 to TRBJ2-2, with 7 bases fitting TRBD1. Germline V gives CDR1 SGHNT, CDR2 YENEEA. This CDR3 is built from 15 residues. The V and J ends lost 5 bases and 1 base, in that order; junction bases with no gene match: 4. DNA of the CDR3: TGTGCCAGCAGCCCAGGGGGAAGGAACACCGGGGAGCTGTTTTTT. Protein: CASSPGGRNTGELFF.

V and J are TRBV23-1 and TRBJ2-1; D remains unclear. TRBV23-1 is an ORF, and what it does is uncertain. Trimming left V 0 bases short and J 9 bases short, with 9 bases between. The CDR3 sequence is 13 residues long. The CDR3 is CASSQSSGFEQFF. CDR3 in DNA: TGCGCCAGCAGTCAATCCTCAGGTTTTGAGCAGTTCTTC.

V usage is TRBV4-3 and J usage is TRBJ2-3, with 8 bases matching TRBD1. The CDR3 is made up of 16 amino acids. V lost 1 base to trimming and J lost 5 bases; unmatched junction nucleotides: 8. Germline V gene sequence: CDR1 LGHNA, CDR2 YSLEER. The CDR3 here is CASSQGTGGTGDTQYF. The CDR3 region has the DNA TGCGCCAGCAGCCAAGGGACAGGAGGGACAGGAGATACGCAGTATTTT.